This entry is about one T cell receptor (beta chain). Its antigen is not yet known. The sample holds no much larger clone one base away, and base qualities are not on file. These data belong to a study of cytomegalovirus exposure and HLA in healthy donors (dated by TCRdb to 2017 to 2019). Study-level background: An earlier analysis of more than 550 of the donors reported 276 Gb of sequence data and 90 million to 120 million unique TCR beta sequences obtained from about 180 million T cells. An early release that covered about 600 HLA-typed donors contained approximately 300 gigabases of sequencing data and tens of millions of unique TCR sequences. The genetic ancestry cluster associated with self-reported Caucasian donors included around four fifths of the approximately 400 genotyped donors. The study was designed to test whether signatures of past pathogen exposure could be identified by cataloging public T cell receptors. Using immunosequencing, the study profiled T cell repertoires from about 610 subjects and related those repertoires to cytomegalovirus serostatus. A separate validation cohort of approximately 130 different subjects was used in addition to the roughly 620-subject first cohort. To predict cytomegalovirus infection status, the study brought together high-throughput TCR immunosequencing, statistical association of individual TCRs with disease status, and machine learning. A later analysis re-analyzed previously published TCR beta repertoires from roughly 690 donors and added high-resolution HLA genotyping to study TCR occurrence patterns. In the later analysis, no new phenotypic data were used to find candidate immune exposures; instead, reliance was placed on TCR beta sequences and their occurrence across donors. To decide whether each TCR beta V gene segment behaved as functional or pseudogenic, an earlier analysis of some 580 of the donors relied on high-throughput TCR beta sequencing. Donor age, sex, ethnicity and CMV serostatus were collected together with the repertoire data. A later genetic analysis used genome-wide SNP genotypes for about 65% of the roughly 700 donors, treating that subset as a discovery cohort. All discovery cohort repertoires had been generated on a single sequencing platform. HLA typing included class I and class II loci at four-digit resolution. Typing coverage varied by locus: roughly 620-640 donors for A, B, C, DRB1 and DQB1; about 520 for DQA1; more than 600 for DPA1; roughly 450 for DPB1. Roughly five DR-DQ haplotypes were treated as single units for association and clustering because of strong linkage in the cohort. Among about 410 genotyped donors of the cohort, an average of around 250,000 unique TCR beta nucleotide sequences was sequenced per donor, of which about 19% were non-productive. Overall study outcomes, separate from this receptor: At a false discovery rate of 0.05, a later analysis linked 16,951 TCR beta sequences to specific HLA alleles. An earlier analysis of 587 of the donors showed that most TCR beta V segments appeared in productive rearrangements either about 87% or about 30% of the time, which broadly matched IMGT annotations. The study gave a list of over 150 TCR beta chains associated with cytomegalovirus. Because the 87-base-pair reads could not distinguish some IMGT-functional V segments, including TRBV6-2 and TRBV6-3, those segments were excluded. Presence/absence analyses assumed roughly uniform sequencing depth across donors, an assumption that may not hold. In this cohort, only TCR beta chains were sequenced, and detectable features were limited by the absence of alpha or paired-chain data. According to a later analysis, parvovirus B19, influenza, CMV and Epstein-Barr virus appeared linked to several top co-occurrence clusters. In vitro tests confirmed that a few of the cytomegalovirus-associated TCR beta chains recognize cytomegalovirus antigens. Roughly 17 rarely observed V segments, including chromosome 9 orphons, were excluded from the earlier analysis of several hundred of the donors because counts were too low. The sequencing pipeline was judged likely to have produced a cluster of highly shared sequence variants as a technical artifact. For the cohort, immune exposure information was limited to CMV serostatus. Correlated functional status among segregating V segments might reflect linkage disequilibrium, but an unknown experimental factor could not be ruled out. Assigning TCR associations to individual alleles was difficult when HLA alleles, especially DR and DQ, strongly co-occurred. Across donors, most TCR sequences were observed very rarely, whereas some public TCRs were present in many individuals. A later genetic analysis reported fewer N-insertions in productive TCRs among donors in an Asian-associated ancestry cluster than the roughly 700-donor mean. The authors suggested that the approach could potentially be extended to other disease states and immunological phenotypes. A later analysis found that TCR association rates varied across HLA loci, with DRB1 alleles showing the most associated TCRs and HLA-C alleles the fewest. Because some donors lacked HLA typing at each locus, the association tests relied only on the typed subset. A later analysis found that HLA-associated TCR beta chains were more clonally expanded and had lower generation probabilities than equally common non-associated chains. A later genetic analysis associated a missense DCLRE1C variant with V-gene and J-gene trimming of TCR beta chains, and an independent cohort replicated the association. Most CMV-associated TCR beta chains appeared to be HLA-restricted in a later analysis, and the HLA associations seemed to be driven largely by CMV exposure. A further reported finding was that TCR beta sequences accurately predicted the HLA-A and HLA-B alleles for most subjects in the first cohort. The classifier was reported to diagnose cytomegalovirus status with high specificity and sensitivity in both the original and validation cohorts.

The cohort comprised around 690 healthy bone marrow donors. At the time of sampling, every cohort member was nominally healthy, though immune exposures that went unrecorded were likely present. The donor tested CMV seronegative, placing the donor among the 350 or so seronegative members of the cohort. Each donor provided a peripheral blood sample, and peripheral blood mononuclear cells were used for TCR beta sequencing. Genomic DNA was extracted from the blood cell samples with the Qiagen DNeasy Blood Extraction Kit. CDR1 and CDR2 (SGHAT, FQNNGV) derive from the germline V gene. The CDR3 covers 16 residues, taking in both the cysteine and the phenylalanine. CDR3 DNA is the only sequence kept; it has 48 bases, read in frame from the first base. V is clipped by 0 bases and J by 2 bases, and the sequence between their germline boundaries is 13 bases long. The library was prepared using the immunoSEQ multiplex PCR assay. The multiplex PCR relied on a mix of 60 forward primers for TCR Vbeta segments and 13 reverse primers for TCR Jbeta segments. The CDR3 region of rearranged TCR beta genes was amplified from genomic DNA by a multiplex PCR assay. The Illumina HiSeq System was used to sequence the amplified TCR beta libraries as 87-base-pair reads. From the authors' description of their analysis: In a later analysis, tens of millions of unique TCR beta chains were counted across the 500 to 700 repertoires, and approximately 11 million of these chains were shared by at least two donors. Raw reads were error-corrected and collapsed into unique sequences by a nearest-neighbor algorithm in which closely related sequences were merged to remove PCR and sequencing errors. To assign V, D and J gene segments, CDR3 sequences were aligned to IMGT reference sequences. For a sequence to be retained, at least a six-nucleotide match to both a V gene segment and a J gene segment was required. Rearrangements were classified as productive when the CDR3 lacked stop codons and remained in frame with V and J, and all other rearrangements were classified as non-productive. CDR3 was defined by IMGT convention, running from the second conserved V-encoded cysteine to the conserved J-encoded phenylalanine. The earlier analysis of more than 450 of the donors excluded sequences that lacked an unambiguous match to a single V gene segment. In an earlier analysis of approximately 590 of the donors, V segments were called functional above 56.7% productive rearrangements and were called segregating when the between-donor standard deviation exceeded 5%. A statistical classification framework was developed to diagnose cytomegalovirus status using the catalog of TCR beta chain sequences. A later analysis assigned V and J genes by comparing TCR nucleotide sequences with IMGT/GENE-DB human TR gene sequences. A later analysis assigned CDR3 sequences and most-parsimonious VDJ recombination scenarios with the TCRdist pipeline. In a later analysis, each TCR beta chain was defined by its CDR3 amino acid sequence together with its V-gene family, and reads without a unique V-gene family were excluded. In a later analysis, some 600 highly shared, low-generation-probability nucleotide sequences were removed to address suspected cross-contamination and a sequencing artifact. For each public chain, a later analysis derived a clonal expansion index from normalized ranks of inferred template counts within each repertoire. A later analysis computed generation probabilities with a VDJ recombination model fitted to out-of-frame rearrangements, and checked the results against IGoR. A later analysis scored TCR-TCR, TCR-HLA and TCR-CMV co-occurrence with hypergeometric tests, applying a repertoire-size bias correction to TCR pairs. A later analysis estimated false discovery rates by permuting HLA or CMV assignments 20 times. A later analysis grouped co-occurring TCRs with DBSCAN, adding TCRdist sequence similarity when clustering within HLA-allele-positive subsets. For co-occurrence clustering, repertoires with fewer than 30,000 or more than 120,000 public chains were excluded, along with roughly 5 repertoires with anomalous nucleotide sharing. The table was pulled from immuneACCESS by TCRdb, which kept in-frame rearrangements only. Such tables lose some clones; where checked, under half of the loss comes from unresolved V genes, and the rest has no known cause. The V and J calls and clone size come from that table; D and trimming were worked out from the DNA. For this sample there are some 110,000 clones; more than 60% appear just once. Jointly, the top ten make up about 2.5% of the sample.

This chain is built from TRBV11-2 and TRBJ2-5, with no D gene named confidently. This TCR came from a man between 40 and 49 years old in good health and CMV-seronegative. Sequencing was done on a sample of PBMCs. The nucleotide sequence is given as TGTGCCAGCAGCTTAGACTCGCTAGGTGGGCAAGAGACCCAGTACTTC. This translates into CASSLDSLGGQETQYF.